Below are 24 T cell receptor beta chains sequenced from a single sample in a study of identical twins. TCRdb passed the 5' RACE reads through MiXCR, listing each CDR3 protein once. The sample shows fewer than 800,000 distinct CDR3 sequences, 7% to 7.5% of them seen only once. This sample was shared with a second study, whose subject was yellow fever vaccine responses in identical twins.

Sample: PBMCs. The source is a young woman in good health.

This clonotype was seen a handful of times. The V call is TRBV10-3, the J call TRBJ2-7; tentative D call: TRBD1 (6 bases). This CDR3 has 13 amino acids. V shed 8 bases and J shed 3 bases, with 14 bases lying between them. Germline assignment: CDR1 ENHRY and CDR2 SYGVKD. The CDR3 loop is CAISLSRGYEQYF. The CDR3 nucleotides are TGTGCCATCTCTCTATCCAGGGGCTACGAGCAGTACTTC.

This clonotype was counted many times. CDR3 nucleotide sequence: TGTGCCACCTCGCCCGGCCTGGGGATTACTGGAAACACCATATATTTT. It codes for CATSPGLGITGNTIYF. The V and J genes are TRBV6-1 and TRBJ1-3; D unresolved. There are 16 residues in the CDR3. The germline V gene encodes CDR1 MNHNS and CDR2 SASEGT. Trimming took 10 bases from V and 2 from J, leaving 21 bases between them.

This clonotype was detected a few times. The chain couples TRBV6-2 or TRBV6-3 to TRBJ2-1; 11 nucleotides align to TRBD1. V was pared by 4 bases and J by 6 bases, with 5 bases of the junction left unmatched. Germline CDR1 MNHEY, CDR2 SVGEGT. The CDR3 length is 15 residues. The CDR3 sequence is CASSSAGTGGNEQFF. CDR3 sequence (DNA): TGTGCCAGCAGTTCAGCGGGGACAGGGGGCAATGAGCAGTTCTTC.

This chain joins TRBV6-2 or TRBV6-3 and TRBJ2-7, with unresolved D. CDR3 size: 13 residues. Germline loops: CDR1 MNHEY, CDR2 SVGEGT. The V end was cut by 0 bases, the J end by 6 bases, with 9 bases between. The CDR3 DNA reads as TGTGCCAGCAGTTACTCGGAGAACAGCGAGCAGTACGTC. The encoded protein is CASSYSENSEQYV.

At least ten counts were recorded for this clonotype. This sequence joins TRBV9 and TRBJ1-1; D may be TRBD1 (5 bases). Germline lookup yields CDR1 SGDLS and CDR2 YYNGEE. Trimming took off 0 bases at V and 3 bases at J, with 12 bases between the two ends. The CDR3 consists of 15 residues. CDR3 in DNA: TGTGCCAGCAGCGTAGGCCTGGGGCGGGACACTGAAGCTTTCTTT. Translated: CASSVGLGRDTEAFF.

This clonotype was observed many times. This chain connects TRBV5-1 to TRBJ2-1; no clear D. The CDR3 has 13 residues. CDR1 and CDR2 from the germline V gene are SGHRS and YFSETQ. Deletions cut 7 bases from V and 0 bases from J, with 8 bases between. CDR3 DNA: TGCGCCAGCTCAGGAGCCTCCTACAATGAGCAGTTCTTC. This codes for CASSGASYNEQFF.

The chain carries TRBV7-2 and TRBJ2-1, with 14 bases aligning to TRBD2. Germline lookup yields CDR1 SGHTA and CDR2 FQGNSA. J was trimmed by 12 bases and V by 1 base; bases with no gene match: 5. The CDR3 has 15 residues. The CDR3 sequence is CASSLETSGRAGQFF. The CDR3 coding sequence is TGTGCCAGCAGCTTAGAGACTAGCGGGAGGGCCGGGCAGTTCTTC. Filled out from reference TRBV7-2 and TRBJ2-1, the complete variable domain reads GAGVSQSPSNKVTEKGKDVELRCDPISGHTALYWYRQSLGQGLEFLIYFQGNSAPDKSGLPSDRFSAERTGGSVSTLTIQRTQQEDSAVYLCASSLETSGRAGQFFGPGTRLTVL.

In its sample, this clonotype was seen many times. The chain couples TRBV12-3 or TRBV12-4 to TRBJ2-5, with D perhaps given as TRBD1 or TRBD2 (5 bases each). The length of the CDR3 is 13 residues. The germline V and J ends were trimmed by 7 bases and 7 bases, with 16 bases remaining between them. The CDR3 region has the DNA TGTGCCAGCACCTTGGGGGTGAAGGGGACCCAGTACTTC. Amino acid sequence: CASTLGVKGTQYF.

This clonotype was observed at least ten times. The chain recombines TRBV12-3 or TRBV12-4 with TRBJ1-3, with 11 bases fitting TRBD1. The CDR3 is 16 residues long. The ends lost 5 bases at V and 7 bases at J; junction bases unmatched: 10. The CDR3 here is CASSPYGRDRGNTIYF. In DNA form, the CDR3 reads TGTGCCAGCAGTCCGTACGGCCGGGACAGGGGGAACACCATATATTTT.

The table lists this clonotype with many counts. The chain has TRBV12-3 or TRBV12-4 and TRBJ2-3, with no clear D. The CDR3 has 16 residues. Trimming took off 6 bases at V and 4 bases at J, with 20 bases between the two ends. The CDR3 sequence: CASSPPLGRPPDTQYF. CDR3 bases: TGTGCCAGCAGCCCACCCCTAGGAAGGCCCCCAGATACGCAGTATTTT.

This clonotype was observed at least ten times. This chain links TRBV10-1 with TRBJ2-1; 10 nucleotides line up with TRBD2. This CDR3 has 16 residues. V trimming: 4 bases; J trimming: 5 bases; junction bases outside the gene matches: 8. CDR1 and CDR2 (germline): WNHNN, SYGVQD (reference sequence). CDR3 bases: TGCGCCAGCAGTGCCCAACTAGCGGGATCAAACAATGAGCAGTTCTTC. Translated, it gives CASSAQLAGSNNEQFF.

Only a few counts were recorded for this clonotype. This chain joins TRBV18 and TRBJ2-5; 11 nucleotides match TRBD2. Germline V gene lookup returns CDR1 KGHSH and CDR2 LQKENI. The J segment lost 6 bases and the V segment lost 0 bases, leaving 6 bases of the junction unmatched. The length of the CDR3 is 16 residues. The CDR3 nucleotides are TGTGCCAGCTCACCACCCCTAGCGGGAGGCGATCAGACCCAGTACTTC. Residues: CASSPPLAGGDQTQYF. Full variable domain (outside the CDR3, taken from reference TRBV18 and TRBJ2-5): NAGVMQNPRHLVRRRGQEARLRCSPMKGHSHVYWYRQLPEEGLKFMVYLQKENIIDESGMPKERFSAEFPKEGPSILRIQQVVRGDSAAYFCASSPPLAGGDQTQYFGPGTRLLVL.

This sequence joins TRBV4-1 and TRBJ1-4, with D uncertain. Germline CDR1 and CDR2: MGHRA and YSYEKL. The V and J ends lost 4 bases and 7 bases respectively, with 10 bases between them. This CDR3 comprises 13 residues. The CDR3 DNA sequence: TGCGCCAGCAGCCCTCAATTCGGTGAAAAACTGTTTTTT. Translated: CASSPQFGEKLFF.

The chain employs TRBV12-3 or TRBV12-4 and TRBJ2-4; TRBD2 agrees at 16 bases. This CDR3 region has 19 residues. The V segment lost 6 bases and the J segment 0 bases; nucleotides outside the gene matches: 8. In DNA, the CDR3 is TGTGCCAGCAGCGCGGGACTAGCGGGAGGGCCTCTAGCCAAAAACATTCAGTACTTC. Translation gives CASSAGLAGGPLAKNIQYF.

This clonotype was seen repeatedly, ten times or more. This chain links TRBV12-3 or TRBV12-4 with TRBJ2-3; D tentatively fits TRBD1 or TRBD2 (5 bases each). The CDR3 covers 15 residues. V was trimmed by 8 bases and J by 2 bases, leaving 17 bases between them. CDR3: CASLRDAPSTDTQYF. DNA of the CDR3: TGTGCCAGCCTACGGGACGCACCATCCACAGATACGCAGTATTTT.

This clonotype has a handful of counts. J is TRBJ1-1 and V is TRBV28, with D perhaps matching TRBD1 (6 bases). This CDR3 region has 15 residues. Trimming removed 6 bases at V and 3 bases at J, with 17 bases between. The germline V gene has CDR1 MDHEN and CDR2 SYDVKM. CDR3: CASSPPTGYDTEAFF. The CDR3 DNA reads TGTGCCAGCAGCCCCCCCACAGGGTACGACACTGAAGCTTTCTTT.

The genes are TRBV12-3 or TRBV12-4 and TRBJ2-2, with D tentatively TRBD1 or TRBD2 (5 bases each). This CDR3 is 16 amino acids long. Trimming removed 7 bases at V and 0 bases at J, with 15 bases between. The CDR3 protein is CASTPVRDPNTGELFF. The CDR3 DNA follows: TGTGCCAGCACCCCCGTCCGGGACCCGAACACCGGGGAGCTGTTTTTT.

This clonotype was recorded many times. V is TRBV5-1 and J is TRBJ1-6; D perhaps matches TRBD1 (6 bases). The CDR3 is 16 residues long. The ends were cut back, 0 bases at V and 6 bases at J, with 13 bases in the middle. Germline CDR1 is SGHRS and CDR2 is YFSETQ. The CDR3 nucleotides are TGCGCCAGCAGCTTGGAAGCGGTAGGGGGTAATTCACCCCTCCACTTT. As protein: CASSLEAVGGNSPLHF.

This clonotype was detected ten times or more. The chain links TRBV20-1 to TRBJ1-2, with TRBD1 as a possible D gene (5 bases). Germline V CDR1 and CDR2: DFQATT, SNEGSKA (reference sequence). The CDR3 consists of 13 residues. Trimming took off 6 bases at V and 7 bases at J, with 18 bases between the two ends. The CDR3 nucleotides are TGCAGTGCCCCACCGACAGTGTCTGCTGGCTACACCTTC. The encoded protein is CSAPPTVSAGYTF.

The J gene is TRBJ2-2, the V gene TRBV20-1; TRBD1 matches at 9 bases. The germline gives CDR1 DFQATT, CDR2 SNEGSKA (reference sequence). The junction had 9 bases not matched to a gene; V was cut back by 1 base and J by 6 bases. The CDR3 runs to 16 residues. CDR3 bases: TGCAGTGCTAGAGCACCGGGACAGGGTGTATCCGGGGAGCTGTTTTTT. This gives the protein CSARAPGQGVSGELFF.

This clonotype was seen many times. V usage is TRBV5-5 and J usage is TRBJ2-3; D is perhaps TRBD2 (5 bases). The V gene's germline CDR1 is SGHKS and CDR2 YYEKEE (reference sequence). The CDR3 consists of 15 residues. V shed 4 bases and J shed 5 bases, with 17 bases lying between them. CDR3 region: CASSRRQLEGDTQYF. Here the CDR3 DNA reads TGTGCCAGCAGCCGGAGGCAGCTTGAGGGAGATACGCAGTATTTT.

This clonotype was found a few times. The genes are TRBV10-3 and TRBJ2-3; D gene unclear. Germline V gene data show CDR1 as ENHRY and CDR2 as SYGVKD. V was trimmed by 5 bases and J by 6 bases, leaving 12 bases between them. The CDR3 spans 13 residues. In DNA form, the CDR3 reads TGTGCCATCAGTCCGAGTAGGGTTGATACGCAGTATTTT. Residues: CAISPSRVDTQYF.

This clonotype was observed a handful of times. The chain recombines TRBV7-8 with TRBJ2-5, with TRBD2 as a possible D gene (5 bases). Per germline, CDR1 SGHVS and CDR2 FQNEAQ. V lost 5 bases and J 4 bases, leaving 14 bases between the germline ends. The CDR3 totals 14 residues. The CDR3 coding sequence is TGTGCCAGCAGCACCCAGGACTCGGGAGAGACCCAGTACTTC. Translating it yields CASSTQDSGETQYF.

The genes are TRBV20-1 and TRBJ2-7; 8 bases fit TRBD2. The trim removed 4 bases at V and 10 bases at J, leaving 9 bases unmatched. The length of the CDR3 is 12 residues. CDR1 DFQATT and CDR2 SNEGSKA come from the germline V gene (reference sequence). CDR3 coding DNA: TGCAGTGCTAAGTTGGGCAGCGGGAGACAGTACTTC. Translation gives CSAKLGSGRQYF.